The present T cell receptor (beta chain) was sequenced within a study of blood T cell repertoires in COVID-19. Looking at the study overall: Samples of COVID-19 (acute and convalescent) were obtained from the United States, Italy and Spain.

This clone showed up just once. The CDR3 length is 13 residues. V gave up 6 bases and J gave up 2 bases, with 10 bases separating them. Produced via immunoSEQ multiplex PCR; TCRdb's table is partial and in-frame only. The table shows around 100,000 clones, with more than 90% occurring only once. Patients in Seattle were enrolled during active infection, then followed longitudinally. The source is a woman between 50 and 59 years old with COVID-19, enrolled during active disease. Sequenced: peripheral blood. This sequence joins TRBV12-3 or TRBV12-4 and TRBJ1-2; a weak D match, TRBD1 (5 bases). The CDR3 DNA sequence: TGTGCCAGCAGCTCAGGGAAAAACTATGGCTACACCTTC. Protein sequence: CASSSGKNYGYTF.